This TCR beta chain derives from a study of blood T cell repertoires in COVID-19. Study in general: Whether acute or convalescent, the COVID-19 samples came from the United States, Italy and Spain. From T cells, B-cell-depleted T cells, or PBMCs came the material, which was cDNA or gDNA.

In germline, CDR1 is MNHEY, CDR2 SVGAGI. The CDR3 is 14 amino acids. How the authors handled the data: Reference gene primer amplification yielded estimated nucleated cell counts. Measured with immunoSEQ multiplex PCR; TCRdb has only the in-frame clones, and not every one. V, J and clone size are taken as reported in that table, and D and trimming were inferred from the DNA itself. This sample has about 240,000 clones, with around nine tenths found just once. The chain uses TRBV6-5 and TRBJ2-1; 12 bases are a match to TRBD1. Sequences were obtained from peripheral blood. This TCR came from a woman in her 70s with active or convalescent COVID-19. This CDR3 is CVSLRDRGRDEQFF. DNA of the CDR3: TGTGTCTCCCTGCGGGACAGGGGGCGGGATGAGCAGTTCTTC.